This T cell receptor (beta chain) was identified during a study of blood T cell repertoires in COVID-19. The assay was immunoSEQ multiplex PCR, and TCRdb's table has in-frame clones only and misses some. The sample yields around 200,000 clones, around nine tenths seen once. Input material: peripheral blood. The receptor was derived from a man aged 60-69 years who had recovered from COVID-19.

Here the CDR3 reads CASSLGSSVAGAWNEQYF. The DNA of the CDR3 is TGTGCCAGCAGCTTGGGTTCTAGTGTAGCGGGAGCGTGGAACGAGCAGTACTTC. The V call is TRBV5-5, the J call TRBJ2-7, with 9 bases matching TRBD2. Germline V gene lookup returns CDR1 SGHKS and CDR2 YYEKEE (reference sequence). CDR3 size: 18 residues. V was pared by 0 bases and J by 5 bases, with 15 bases of the junction left unmatched. Filled out from reference TRBV5-5 and TRBJ2-7, the complete variable domain reads DAGVTQSPTHLIKTRGQQVTLRCSPISGHKSVSWYQQVLGQGPQFIFQYYEKEERGRGNFPDRFSARQFPNYSSELNVNALLLGDSALYLCASSLGSSVAGAWNEQYFGPGTRLTVT.